This TCR beta chain was obtained from a study of blood T cell repertoires in COVID-19. Looking at the study overall: The study drew acute and convalescent COVID-19 samples from the United States, Italy and Spain.

This CDR3 region has 13 residues. Germline V CDR1 and CDR2: MNHEY, SMNVEV (reference sequence). V was trimmed by 5 bases and J by 7 bases, leaving 12 bases between them. Produced via immunoSEQ multiplex PCR; TCRdb's table is partial and in-frame only. Among 15,000 to 20,000 clones listed, roughly 85% were seen once. The V call is TRBV27, the J call TRBJ2-1; D remains ambiguous. The specimen was peripheral blood. The source is a human donor with active COVID-19. The donor label of this sample is uncertain. The DNA of the CDR3 is TGTGCCAGCAGTCCTCTCTTAGCAAATGAGCAGTTCTTC. Amino acid sequence: CASSPLLANEQFF.